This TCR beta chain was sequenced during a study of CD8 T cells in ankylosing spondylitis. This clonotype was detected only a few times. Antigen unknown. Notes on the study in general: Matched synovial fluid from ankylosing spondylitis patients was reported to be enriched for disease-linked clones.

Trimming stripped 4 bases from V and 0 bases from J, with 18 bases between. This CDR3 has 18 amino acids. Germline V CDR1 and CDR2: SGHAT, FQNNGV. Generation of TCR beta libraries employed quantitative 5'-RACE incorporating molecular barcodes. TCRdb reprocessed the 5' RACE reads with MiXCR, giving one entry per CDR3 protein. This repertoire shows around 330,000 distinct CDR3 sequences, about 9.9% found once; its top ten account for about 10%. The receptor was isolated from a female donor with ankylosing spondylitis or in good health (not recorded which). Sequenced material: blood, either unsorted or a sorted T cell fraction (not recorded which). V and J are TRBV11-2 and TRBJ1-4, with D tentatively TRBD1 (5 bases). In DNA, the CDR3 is TGTGCCAGCAGCTCCCAGCGGGGGTCCTACGCAACTAATGAAAAACTGTTTTTT. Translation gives CASSSQRGSYATNEKLFF.